Shown below are 24 T cell receptor beta chains from a single sample sequenced in a study of blood T cells in healthy people across ages. With a J-beta primer mix and a sample-barcoded 5' primer, a second PCR ran about 6 to 11 cycles. One entry per CDR3 protein results from TCRdb running MiXCR on the 5' RACE reads. The top ten clones hold about 21% of a sample with roughly 1.9 million distinct CDR3 sequences, more than 35% of them seen once. Sequences were obtained from blood. The receptor source for this set is a human donor in good health.

J is TRBJ2-1 and V is TRBV29-1; D not resolved. Germline-derived CDR1 and CDR2 are SQVTM and ANQGSEA. Trimming shortened V by 3 bases and J by 15 bases, and 15 bases separated the two germline ends. CDR3 length equals 11 residues. The CDR3 spells CSVDRTEVGFF. CDR3 nucleotide sequence: TGCAGCGTTGACAGGACGGAAGTAGGGTTCTTC.

The chain couples TRBV6-2 or TRBV6-3 to TRBJ1-1; TRBD1 matches at 7 bases. In germline, CDR1 is MNHEY, CDR2 SVGEGT. The CDR3 length is 16 residues. Trimming cost V 4 bases and J 5 bases; bases outside gene matches: 13. The CDR3 protein is CASSFDRVWVGTEAFF. The CDR3 DNA follows: TGTGCCAGCAGTTTCGACAGGGTATGGGTTGGGACTGAAGCTTTCTTT.

Concerning this clonotype: A read error may produce the germline difference seen at one junction end. The gene calls are TRBV2 and TRBJ1-2; D is perhaps TRBD1 (5 bases). Germline CDR1 reads SNHLY; CDR2 reads FYNNEI. The CDR3 loop spans 13 amino acids. The CDR3 region is CASRSQENCGYTF. In DNA, the CDR3 is TGTGCCAGCAGATCACAGGAGAACTGTGGCTACACCTTC.

This clonotype was counted ten times or more. The chain recombines TRBV7-9 with TRBJ1-6; TRBD1 matches 7 bases. J was trimmed by 10 bases and V by 4 bases; bases with no gene match: 7. Looked up from germline, CDR1 is SEHNR and CDR2 is FQNEAQ (reference sequence). The CDR3 has 14 amino acids. The chain's CDR3 is CASSSTGWDSPLHF. CDR3 bases: TGTGCCAGCAGCTCGACAGGGTGGGACTCACCCCTCCACTTT.

This clonotype showed up just a few times. The chain joins TRBV25-1 to TRBJ2-1, with 9 bases lining up with TRBD2. This CDR3 region has 14 residues. Germline V gene sequence: CDR1 MGHDK, CDR2 SYGVNS. V lost 4 bases and J lost 8; bases outside the gene matches: 6. The CDR3 protein is CASSVERGAHEQFF. The DNA for the CDR3 is TGTGCCAGCAGTGTGGAGCGGGGGGCTCATGAGCAGTTCTTC.

The chain links TRBV28 to TRBJ2-4; tentatively, D is TRBD2 (7 bases). Judging by the DNA end, TRBJ2-7 fits better; the J call may be wrong. Germline CDR1 MDHEN, CDR2 SYDVKM. This CDR3 region has 14 residues. The DNA for the CDR3 is TGTGCCAGCAGTTTAGGGCGGGGGCTGGACGAGCAGTACTTC. Its translation: CASSLGRGLDEQYF.

In this sample, this clonotype turned up a few times. The V call is TRBV7-9, the J call TRBJ1-1; possible D gene TRBD1, 5 bases. The germline gives CDR1 SEHNR, CDR2 FQNEAQ (reference sequence). V was clipped by 3 bases and J by 3 bases, with 14 bases between them. This CDR3 has 15 amino acids. The CDR3 DNA follows: TGTGCCAGCAGCTTCGGGGGGGGTATGGACACTGAAGCTTTCTTT. This encodes CASSFGGGMDTEAFF.

This clonotype was seen only a few times. This sequence joins TRBV29-1 and TRBJ2-5; 8 nucleotides line up with TRBD1. The germline V gene encodes CDR1 SQVTM and CDR2 ANQGSEA. The J segment lost 4 bases and the V segment lost 2 bases, leaving 15 bases of the junction unmatched. This CDR3 has 17 residues. CDR3 DNA: TGCAGCGTTGAATGGAGGCCCGGCAGGGGGCTGGGAGAGACCCAGTACTTC. Encoded protein: CSVEWRPGRGLGETQYF.

V usage is TRBV7-8 and J usage is TRBJ1-5; TRBD1 agrees at 7 bases. This CDR3 spans 17 amino acids. With V trimmed by 1 base and J by 5 bases, 11 bases remained unmatched. Germline V gene lookup returns CDR1 SGHVS and CDR2 FQNEAQ. In DNA, the CDR3 is TGTGCCAGCAGCTTAGGCACAACAGGGGAGCCAGATCAGCCCCAGCATTTT. Its protein is CASSLGTTGEPDQPQHF.

The V call is TRBV5-1, the J call TRBJ1-1; D is uncertain. There are 15 residues in the CDR3. The germline V and J ends were trimmed by 1 base and 4 bases, with 14 bases remaining between them. CDR1 SGHRS and CDR2 YFSETQ come from the germline V gene. The CDR3 is CASSLTVSIGTEAFF. Here the CDR3 DNA reads TGCGCCAGCAGCTTGACCGTCTCCATCGGCACTGAAGCTTTCTTT.

This clonotype was recorded a few times. The gene calls are TRBV28 and TRBJ2-5; D remains unclear. V dropped 3 bases and J dropped 4 bases, with 9 bases sitting between them. CDR1 and CDR2 from the germline V gene are MDHEN and SYDVKM. The CDR3 runs 13 residues. The CDR3 nucleotides read TGTGCCAGCAGTTTTGTTGCCCCAGAGACCCAGTACTTC. This codes for CASSFVAPETQYF.

The rearrangement uses TRBV29-1 and TRBJ1-1; weak D call: TRBD1 (5 bases). Germline-derived CDR1 and CDR2 are SQVTM and ANQGSEA. Trimming removed 7 bases from V and 1 base from J, with 13 bases in between. The CDR3 consists of 13 residues. CDR3 region: CSALRGANTEAFF. In DNA, the CDR3 is TGCAGCGCCCTCCGAGGGGCGAACACTGAAGCTTTCTTT.

This chain links TRBV6-1 with TRBJ2-1; 7 bases line up with TRBD2. From germline, CDR1 is MNHNS and CDR2 SASEGT. This CDR3 region has 16 residues. Trimming at V came to 2 bases and at J to 0 bases, leaving 4 bases not matched to a gene. The CDR3, as DNA: TGTGCCAGCAGTGAACGTGGCGGGAGCTCCTACAATGAGCAGTTCTTC. It codes for CASSERGGSSYNEQFF.

This sequence joins TRBV11-2 and TRBJ2-2; D not certain. This CDR3 is 15 amino acids long. CDR1 and CDR2 (germline): SGHAT, FQNNGV. The V gene lost 3 bases and the J gene lost 4 bases, with 12 bases spanning the gap. The CDR3 bases are TGTGCCAGCAGCTTTGGCTGGGAAACCACCGGGGAGCTGTTTTTT. Amino acids: CASSFGWETTGELFF.

The genes are TRBV28 and TRBJ2-3; 10 nucleotides match TRBD2. The CDR3 runs 19 residues. Germline V CDR1 and CDR2: MDHEN, SYDVKM. V lost 3 bases and J lost 4; bases outside the gene matches: 16. CDR3 DNA sequence: TGTGCCAGCAGTTTGGTGAAAGCGGGGGGGCTGATCGGCGCAGATACGCAGTATTTT. Encoded protein: CASSLVKAGGLIGADTQYF.

V usage is TRBV20-1 and J usage is TRBJ1-2, with D possibly TRBD1 on 5 matching bases. The CDR3 totals 13 residues. The germline V and J ends were trimmed by 2 bases and 11 bases, with 18 bases remaining between them. Germline-derived CDR1 and CDR2 are DFQATT and SNEGSKA (reference sequence). The CDR3 DNA is TGCAGTGCTAGACCCCCCGGCAGGGAGGTTTACACCTTC. This translates into CSARPPGREVYTF.

This clonotype has only a few counts. V gene TRBV18 combines with J gene TRBJ2-3, with D uncertain. The ends were cut back, 5 bases at V and 2 bases at J, with 8 bases in the middle. The CDR3 totals 13 residues. Germline-derived CDR1 and CDR2 are KGHSH and LQKENI. The CDR3 coding sequence is TGTGCCAGCTCAAACAGCCTCACAGATACGCAGTATTTT. Amino acid sequence: CASSNSLTDTQYF.

This clonotype has more than one count but fewer than ten. V is TRBV4-3 and J is TRBJ2-1, with D hard to call. This CDR3 spans 14 amino acids. V lost 0 bases and J 7 bases, leaving 10 bases between the germline ends. The germline V gene encodes CDR1 LGHNA and CDR2 YSLEER. The CDR3 spells CASSQDMRPNEQFF. In DNA, the CDR3 is TGCGCCAGCAGCCAAGATATGCGCCCGAATGAGCAGTTCTTC.

The sample holds a few counts of this clonotype. The rearrangement joins TRBV7-2 to TRBJ1-1, with D perhaps TRBD1 (5 bases). CDR1 is SGHTA, CDR2 FQGNSA, per germline. This CDR3 has 15 residues. Trimming took 5 bases from V and 0 from J, leaving 13 bases between them. The CDR3 DNA reads TGTGCCAGCAGCCCTCCGGGGCGGATGAACACTGAAGCTTTCTTT. It codes for CASSPPGRMNTEAFF.

The genes are TRBV6-6 and TRBJ1-2; 10 bases are shared with TRBD1. The V and J ends lost 11 bases and 8 bases, in that order; junction bases with no gene match: 5. The V gene's germline CDR1 is MNHNY and CDR2 SVGAGI (reference sequence). The CDR3 runs 11 residues. The CDR3: CAGGQGIGYTF. DNA of the CDR3: TGTGCCGGGGGACAGGGGATCGGCTACACCTTC.

The chain uses TRBV28 and TRBJ2-7; D is undetermined. V was pared by 7 bases and J by 0 bases, with 16 bases between. CDR3 length: 15 residues. Looked up from germline, CDR1 is MDHEN and CDR2 is SYDVKM. The CDR3 nucleotides are TGTGCCAGCACCCCCGGGCACAAGATCTCCTACGAGCAGTACTTC. Amino acid sequence: CASTPGHKISYEQYF.

The chain employs TRBV20-1 and TRBJ1-4; D not resolved. The V end was cut by 6 bases, the J end by 0 bases, with 8 bases between. The CDR3 is made up of 13 amino acids. Per germline, CDR1 DFQATT and CDR2 SNEGSKA (reference sequence). CDR3 region: CSARLATNEKLFF. In DNA form, the CDR3 reads TGCAGTGCCAGACTTGCAACTAATGAAAAACTGTTTTTT.

The chain couples TRBV9 to TRBJ1-1, with TRBD1 as a possible D gene (5 bases). The CDR3 has 15 amino acids. From germline, CDR1 is SGDLS and CDR2 YYNGEE. V lost 4 bases to trimming and J lost 4 bases, with 17 bases between them. The CDR3 sequence: CASSPQGGGTTEAFF. The DNA for the CDR3 is TGTGCCAGCAGCCCCCAAGGTGGGGGAACCACTGAAGCTTTCTTT.

This clonotype was seen more than once but under ten times. This chain joins TRBV7-2 and TRBJ1-5; D is unresolved. The V gene lost 3 bases and the J gene lost 1 base, with 7 bases spanning the gap. This CDR3 has 14 amino acids. The germline V gene encodes CDR1 SGHTA and CDR2 FQGNSA. CDR3 in amino acids: CASSFQPSNQPQHF. Written as DNA, the CDR3 is TGTGCCAGCAGCTTCCAGCCCAGCAATCAGCCCCAGCATTTT.